Below are 26 T cell receptor beta chains sequenced from a single sample in a study of T cell responses to AZD1222 COVID-19 vaccine. The method was immunoSEQ multiplex PCR; TCRdb's version includes in-frame clones alone and lacks a portion of them. The table shows 110,000 to 150,000 clones, with roughly nine tenths occurring only once. Sample: peripheral blood, taken on day 0 of AZD1222 vaccination. The origin of the receptors is an adult in good health.

This clone occurred a few times. This rearrangement joins TRBV9 to TRBJ2-3; weak D call: TRBD2 (6 bases). Germline V lookup: CDR1 SGDLS, CDR2 YYNGEE. The CDR3 is 16 amino acids. The germline V and J ends were trimmed by 0 bases and 2 bases, with 13 bases remaining between them. The DNA of the CDR3 is TGTGCCAGCAGCGTAGTGATGGGGGGTGCCACAGATACGCAGTATTTT. Translation: CASSVVMGGATDTQYF.

V and J are TRBV9 and TRBJ2-3, with 8 bases lining up with TRBD2. Trimming cost V 5 bases and J 0 bases; bases outside gene matches: 23. CDR1 is SGDLS and CDR2 is YYNGEE in the germline V gene. The CDR3 loop spans 21 amino acids. CDR3 loop: CASRGSAGLVERGTSTDTQYF. The DNA for the CDR3 is TGTGCCAGCAGGGGATCGGCGGGACTAGTCGAGCGGGGTACTAGCACAGATACGCAGTATTTT. The variable domain in full, completed from reference TRBV9 and TRBJ2-3, reads DSGVTQTPKHLITATGQRVTLRCSPRSGDLSVYWYQQSLDQGLQFLIQYYNGEERAKGNILERFSAQQFPDLHSELNLSSLELGDSALYFCASRGSAGLVERGTSTDTQYFGPGTRLTVL.

This chain links TRBV28 with TRBJ1-2, with D possibly being TRBD1 (5 bases). The CDR3 runs 14 residues. The germline V gene has CDR1 MDHEN and CDR2 SYDVKM. V was shortened by 6 bases and J by 7 bases, with 18 bases between the two germline ends. The DNA of the CDR3 is TGTGCCAGCAGCTACGAGGGGACGCTCGCTGGCTACACCTTC. It specifies CASSYEGTLAGYTF.

This clone appeared once. The chain has TRBV5-1 and TRBJ2-1, with 9 bases fitting TRBD1. Trimming took 0 bases from V and 2 from J; bases not matched to a gene: 3. The CDR3 is 16 amino acids. Looked up from germline, CDR1 is SGHRS and CDR2 is YFSETQ. The CDR3 loop reads CASSLDRQGAYNEQFF. CDR3 DNA sequence: TGCGCCAGCAGCTTGGATCGACAGGGGGCCTACAATGAGCAGTTCTTC.

The chain carries TRBV5-6 and TRBJ1-6; 10 bases fit TRBD1. V trimming: 4 bases; J trimming: 0 bases; junction bases outside the gene matches: 10. Germline V gene data show CDR1 as SGHDT and CDR2 as YYEEEE. The CDR3 runs to 19 residues. CDR3 protein: CASSRRDRGTRSYNSPLHF. CDR3 DNA sequence: TGTGCCAGCAGCCGCCGGGACAGGGGAACGCGCTCCTATAATTCACCCCTCCACTTT.

This chain links TRBV6-5 with TRBJ1-2; possible D gene TRBD1, 6 bases. V shed 0 bases and J shed 5 bases, with 10 bases lying between them. The CDR3 extends over 14 amino acids. Germline CDR1 MNHEY, CDR2 SVGAGI. CDR3 bases: TGTGCCAGCAGTTACTCAGGACAGATTTATGGCTACACCTTC. Residues: CASSYSGQIYGYTF.

This clone came up once. DNA of the CDR3: TGTGCCAGCAGTTTTACCAGGTCACCCCTCCACTTT. It encodes CASSFTRSPLHF. V is TRBV12-3 or TRBV12-4 and J is TRBJ1-6; D ambiguous. The ends were cut back, 3 bases at V and 10 bases at J, with 7 bases in the middle. The CDR3 covers 12 residues.

This chain joins TRBV24-1 and TRBJ1-2; D is uncertain. Germline CDR1 is KGHDR and CDR2 is SFDVKD. Trimming took off 3 bases at V and 5 bases at J, with 6 bases between the two ends. This CDR3 is 12 amino acids long. The CDR3 protein is CATSDGLYGYTF. The CDR3 DNA reads as TGTGCCACCAGTGATGGCCTTTATGGCTACACCTTC.

The J gene is TRBJ1-2, the V gene TRBV30; 9 nucleotides line up with TRBD1. The CDR3 spans 14 residues. V was pared by 4 bases and J by 7 bases, with 10 bases of the junction left unmatched. Per germline, CDR1 GTSNPN and CDR2 SVGIG (reference sequence). This CDR3 is CAWTATGGDGGYTF. For the CDR3, the DNA is TGTGCCTGGACCGCAACAGGGGGCGACGGTGGCTACACCTTC.

The genes are TRBV19 and TRBJ1-1, with 10 bases that match TRBD1. Trimming took 0 bases from V and 5 from J; bases not matched to a gene: 9. Germline CDR1 LNHDA, CDR2 SQIVND (reference sequence). The CDR3 is 17 amino acids. The CDR3 DNA reads TGTGCCAGTAGTATAGATCGGGACAGGGGTGGAGGAACTGAAGCTTTCTTT. Protein product: CASSIDRDRGGGTEAFF.

The genes are TRBV27 and TRBJ2-3; TRBD1 might be the D (5 bases). V was shortened by 6 bases and J by 0 bases, with 10 bases between the two germline ends. The CDR3 is 14 residues long. Germline-derived CDR1 and CDR2 are MNHEY and SMNVEV (reference sequence). The CDR3 protein is CASSQQASTDTQYF. DNA of the CDR3: TGTGCCAGCAGCCAACAGGCTAGCACAGATACGCAGTATTTT.

The CDR3 sequence: CASSEVIAGTGELFF. The CDR3, as DNA: TGTGCCAGCAGTGAAGTTATAGCGGGAACCGGGGAGCTGTTTTTT. The chain is built from TRBV6-1 and TRBJ2-2, with TRBD2 identical over 8 bases. Per germline, CDR1 MNHNS and CDR2 SASEGT. After removal of 1 base from V and 5 bases from J, the junction contained 3 bases not matched to a gene. This CDR3 contains 15 residues.

This chain links TRBV5-1 with TRBJ1-3, with D unresolved. There are 15 residues in the CDR3. Deletions cut 0 bases from V and 6 bases from J, with 13 bases between. Germline loops: CDR1 SGHRS, CDR2 YFSETQ. The DNA for the CDR3 is TGCGCCAGCAGCTTGGATGGTGGGGTGGAAAACACCATATATTTT. Its protein is CASSLDGGVENTIYF.

The CDR3 DNA is TGTGCCAGCAGTGGAGGGACAGGGGGCACAAACTATGGCTACACCTTC. Protein: CASSGGTGGTNYGYTF. The V call is TRBV27, the J call TRBJ1-2; 12 nucleotides match TRBD1. The CDR3 length is 16 residues. From germline, CDR1 is MNHEY and CDR2 SMNVEV (reference sequence). Trimming removed 5 bases from V and 2 bases from J; junction bases left unmatched: 6.

The chain recombines TRBV11-2 with TRBJ2-1; D might be TRBD2 (5 bases). V was trimmed by 5 bases and J by 3 bases, leaving 11 bases between them. The V gene's germline CDR1 is SGHAT and CDR2 FQNNGV. CDR3 length: 14 residues. The CDR3 DNA reads TGTGCCAGCAGCCAAAGCGGTATCTACAATGAGCAGTTCTTC. This encodes CASSQSGIYNEQFF.

This chain joins TRBV29-1 and TRBJ2-7; D possibly corresponds to TRBD1 (6 bases). V was shortened by 7 bases and J by 6 bases, with 16 bases between the two germline ends. This CDR3 region has 12 residues. Looked up from germline, CDR1 is SQVTM and CDR2 is ANQGSEA. CDR3 loop: CSGRAGESEQYF. As DNA, the CDR3 is TGCAGCGGGCGAGCAGGGGAGAGCGAGCAGTACTTC.

The chain links TRBV6-6 to TRBJ2-5; D not resolved. This CDR3 contains 12 residues. Germline CDR1 reads MNHNY; CDR2 reads SVGAGI (reference sequence). V gave up 6 bases and J gave up 4 bases, with 9 bases separating them. The CDR3 DNA is TGTGCCAGCAGGCACGGGCGAGAGACCCAGTACTTC. This encodes CASRHGRETQYF.

The V and J genes are TRBV10-3 and TRBJ1-2; D is possibly TRBD1 (5 bases). Germline CDR1 and CDR2: ENHRY and SYGVKD. This CDR3 region has 12 residues. The germline V and J ends were trimmed by 11 bases and 0 bases, with 10 bases remaining between them. DNA for the CDR3: TGTGCCTCGCAGGGTACTAACTATGGCTACACCTTC. This sequence encodes CASQGTNYGYTF.

This chain uses TRBV6-2 or TRBV6-3 with TRBJ2-2; 7 bases align to TRBD1. V dropped 2 bases and J dropped 0; count of bases not matched to a gene: 3. The length of the CDR3 is 16 residues. Germline CDR1 MNHEY, CDR2 SVGEGT. CDR3 sequence reads: CASSYGQGANTGELFF. In DNA form, the CDR3 reads TGTGCCAGCAGTTACGGGCAGGGGGCGAACACCGGGGAGCTGTTTTTT.

J is TRBJ1-3 and V is TRBV9; a possible D gene is TRBD1 (5 bases). Trimming took 3 bases from V and 4 from J, leaving 11 bases between them. The CDR3 is 14 amino acids. The V gene's germline CDR1 is SGDLS and CDR2 YYNGEE. The CDR3 is CASSGSQGGNTIYF. CDR3 in DNA: TGTGCCAGCAGCGGTAGCCAGGGCGGAAACACCATATATTTT.

This chain uses TRBV7-3 with TRBJ2-3, with 8 nucleotides matching TRBD2. Germline trimming cut 1 base from V and 8 bases from J; bases unmatched to any gene: 14. The CDR3 spans 17 residues. Germline CDR1 reads SGHTA; CDR2 reads FQGTGA. CDR3 protein: CASSLSRSSREGGTQYF. In DNA form, the CDR3 reads TGTGCCAGCAGCTTAAGTCGGAGTAGCCGGGAGGGCGGTACGCAGTATTTT.

The chain employs TRBV11-3 and TRBJ2-7, with 7 nucleotides matching TRBD2. The CDR3 is 15 residues long. J was trimmed by 4 bases and V by 5 bases; bases with no gene match: 11. Per germline, CDR1 SGHNT and CDR2 YENEEA. In nucleotides, the CDR3 is TGTGCCAGCAGCCTTCCTAGCGGTTTTAGTTACGAGCAGTACTTC. This sequence encodes CASSLPSGFSYEQYF.

The chain joins TRBV7-9 to TRBJ1-2; a possible D gene is TRBD1 (5 bases). The CDR3 is 13 amino acids. Trimming cost V 4 bases and J 7 bases, with 13 bases left between them. Germline assignment: CDR1 SEHNR and CDR2 FQNEAQ (reference sequence). The CDR3 DNA sequence: TGTGCCAGCAGCTCAGACTTGAGGGGTGGCTACACCTTC. Protein: CASSSDLRGGYTF.

V and J are TRBV10-3 and TRBJ1-3; D is ambiguous. Germline CDR1 and CDR2: ENHRY and SYGVKD. V was trimmed by 2 bases and J by 0 bases, leaving 8 bases between them. This CDR3 region has 15 residues. The CDR3 here is CAISERPSSGNTIYF. The CDR3 bases are TGTGCCATCAGTGAGCGGCCCTCCTCTGGAAACACCATATATTTT.

The chain has TRBV5-4 and TRBJ2-3; 7 bases are a match to TRBD2. The germline gives CDR1 SGHNT, CDR2 YYREEE (reference sequence). The CDR3 runs 15 residues. Germline trimming cut 5 bases from V and 2 bases from J; bases unmatched to any gene: 8. CDR3 residues: CASSYRTRSTDTQYF. CDR3 nucleotide sequence: TGTGCCAGCAGTTATCGGACTAGGTCCACAGATACGCAGTATTTT.

V is TRBV2 and J is TRBJ2-2, with a tentative D call TRBD2 (6 bases). The CDR3 has 14 amino acids. Deletions cut 8 bases from V and 9 bases from J, with 19 bases between. Germline loops: CDR1 SNHLY, CDR2 FYNNEI. This CDR3 is CASGRGLTLWELFF. The DNA for the CDR3 is TGTGCCAGCGGTCGGGGACTTACGCTTTGGGAGCTGTTTTTT.